One sample yielded the 2 T cell receptor beta chains listed below, sequenced in a study of T cells in tuberculosis (dated by TCRdb to the late 2010s). Library preparation employed the immunoSEQ multiplex PCR assay. Sourced from immuneACCESS, this table was stored by TCRdb with only in-frame sequences that have V and J called. A share of the clones is absent; for the studies checked, an unresolved V gene accounts for under half, and the remainder has no known explanation. A total of 20,000 to 25,000 clones appear in this sample, 95% to 98% of them only once. The ten largest clones capture about 6.3% of the sample. The source material was PBMCs. The receptors derive from a donor between 10 and 29 years old with latent tuberculosis or without tuberculosis infection.

This chain connects TRBV4-1 to TRBJ1-1, with 7 nucleotides matching TRBD1. The CDR3 totals 13 residues. Trimming cost V 4 bases and J 4 bases; bases outside gene matches: 3. Germline lookup yields CDR1 MGHRA and CDR2 YSYEKL. The DNA for the CDR3 is TGCGCCAGCAGCCGTAGACAGGGCACTGAAGCTTTCTTT. Encoded protein: CASSRRQGTEAFF.

V is TRBV27 and J is TRBJ2-3, with a tentative D call TRBD1 (5 bases). Germline lookup yields CDR1 MNHEY and CDR2 SMNVEV (reference sequence). The CDR3 contains 15 residues. With 8 bases removed from V and 0 bases from J, the gap between germline ends came to 15 bases. CDR3 amino acids: CASYSLTDSTDTQYF. CDR3 nucleotides: TGTGCCAGCTACTCCCTGACAGATAGCACAGATACGCAGTATTTT.